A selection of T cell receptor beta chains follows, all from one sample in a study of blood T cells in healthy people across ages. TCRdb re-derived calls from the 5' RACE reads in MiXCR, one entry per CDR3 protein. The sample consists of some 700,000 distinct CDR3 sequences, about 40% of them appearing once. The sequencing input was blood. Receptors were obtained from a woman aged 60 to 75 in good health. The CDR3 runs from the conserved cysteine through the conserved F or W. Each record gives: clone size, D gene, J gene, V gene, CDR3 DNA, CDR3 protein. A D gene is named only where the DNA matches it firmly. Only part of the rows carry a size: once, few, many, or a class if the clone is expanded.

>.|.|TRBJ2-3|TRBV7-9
TGTGCCAGCAGCCAAGGGGACCGCACAGATACGCAGTATTTT
CASSQGDRTDTQYF
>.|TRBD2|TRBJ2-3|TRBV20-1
TGCAGTGCTAGAGGGATACTAGCGGGAGGGCCCCGTACGCAGTATTTT
CSARGILAGGPRTQYF
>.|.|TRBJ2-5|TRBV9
TGTGCCAGCAGCGCCCGACTGGGAGGAGACGGAAAGCAGTACTTC
CASSARLGGDGKQYF
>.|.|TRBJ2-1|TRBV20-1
TGCAATGCTAGTAGTACCTACAATGAGCAGTTCTTC
CNASSTYNEQFF
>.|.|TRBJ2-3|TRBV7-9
TGTGCCAGCAGCTTAGATACTTATACGCAGTATTTT
CASSLDTYTQYF
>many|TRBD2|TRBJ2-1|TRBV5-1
TGCGCCAGCAGCGGGGGCGGACTAGCGGCCTACAATGAGCAGTTCTTC
CASSGGGLAAYNEQFF
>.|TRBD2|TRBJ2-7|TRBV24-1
TGTGCCACCAGTGATGGGACTAGCGGGAGTCTCGAGCAGTACTTC
CATSDGTSGSLEQYF
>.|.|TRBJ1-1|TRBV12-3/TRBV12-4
TGTGCCAGCAGTAGTCCGGCTTTCTTT
CASSSPAFF
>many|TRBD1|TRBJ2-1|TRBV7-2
TGTGCCAGCAGCTCCCCCGGGACAGGGGGCTATAATGAGCAGTTCTTC
CASSSPGTGGYNEQFF
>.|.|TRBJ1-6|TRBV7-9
TGTGCCAGCAGCTTAGACGGAGAGAGTTCACCCCTCCACTTT
CASSLDGESSPLHF
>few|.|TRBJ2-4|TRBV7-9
TGTGCCAGCAGCTTAGGGGGAGCGCACATTCAGTACTTC
CASSLGGAHIQYF
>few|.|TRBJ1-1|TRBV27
TGTGCCAGCAGAATGGGAGGACGGCCGGAACTAGAAGCTTTCTTT
CASRMGGRPELEAFF
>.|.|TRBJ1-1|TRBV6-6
TGTGCCAGCAACCCTGTCTGGTCCATGAACACTGAAGCTTTCTTT
CASNPVWSMNTEAFF
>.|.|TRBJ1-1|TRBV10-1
TGCGCCAGCAGTGAGGGGTTGGCTCAAGGCGCTTTCTTT
CASSEGLAQGAFF
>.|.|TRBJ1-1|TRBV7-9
TGTGCCAGCAGCTTCGGGGGTCTAGGCACTGAAGCTTTCTTT
CASSFGGLGTEAFF
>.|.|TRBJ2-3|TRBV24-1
TGTGCCCCCGGGGGACAGAGCACAGATACGCAGTATTTT
CAPGGQSTDTQYF
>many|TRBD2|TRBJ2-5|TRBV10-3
TGTGCCATCCAGCGGGAGATAGAAGAGACCCAGTACTTC
CAIQREIEETQYF
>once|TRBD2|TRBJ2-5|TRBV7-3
TGTGCCAGCAGCTTGGGACTAGCGGGGGGCGGGGGAGAGACCCAGTACTTC
CASSLGLAGGGGETQYF
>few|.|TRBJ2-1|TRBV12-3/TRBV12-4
TGTGCCAGCAAAAAGGAACAGTTAAGGAATGAGCAGTTCTTC
CASKKEQLRNEQFF
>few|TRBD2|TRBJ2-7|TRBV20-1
TGCAGTGCTAGAGAAGGTGCGGGACTAGGTACCTACGAGCAGTACTTC
CSAREGAGLGTYEQYF